This note documents a single TCR beta chain sequence. Its specificity is not known. This table comes from immunoSEQ multiplex PCR, and its TCRdb copy is limited to in-frame clones, with some not included. The sample carries about 100,000 clones, 91% recorded once. This specimen comes from a study of siplizumab effects on memory and regulatory T cells. The CDR3 is 15 residues long. V lost 5 bases and J lost 2; bases outside the gene matches: 7. The V gene's germline CDR1 is SNHLY and CDR2 FYNNEI. Findings and caveats of the study: Naive T cells were seen as more diverse than memory cells and as major alloresponse contributors. Confirmatory evidence of suppressive function in proliferating siplizumab-culture Tregs was not obtained. Mean Treg-derived proportions of mappable alloreactive CD4+ clones were around 70% for siplizumab and approximately 25% for controls. Solely a minor proportion of alloreactive clones could be assigned to unstimulated subsets.

This receptor was taken from a human donor in good health. Sequencing input: CD4+ T cells sorted from blood. This chain connects TRBV2 to TRBJ2-5, with 8 bases lining up with TRBD1. The CDR3 DNA reads as TGTGCCAGCAGTTCGACAGGGGTACGGCAAGAGACCCAGTACTTC. It translates to CASSSTGVRQETQYF.